These 4 T cell receptor beta chains were all obtained from the same sample, sequenced in a study of cytomegalovirus exposure and HLA in healthy donors. TCRdb keeps only in-frame clones here, not all; method: immunoSEQ multiplex PCR. The sample carries some 100,000 clones, 70% to 90% recorded once. Sequencing was carried out using PBMCs. These receptors were taken from a man aged 18 to 35 in good health and CMV-seronegative.

The table lists this clone with a count of one. The genes are TRBV18 and TRBJ1-1; D not resolved. The CDR3 extends over 14 amino acids. The germline gives CDR1 KGHSH, CDR2 LQKENI. Trimming took 1 base from V and 1 from J, leaving 7 bases between them. The CDR3 here is CASSPRIENTEAFF. The CDR3 DNA is TGTGCCAGCTCACCACGCATAGAGAACACTGAAGCTTTCTTT. Together with reference TRBV18 and TRBJ1-1, the CDR3 gives the full variable domain: NAGVMQNPRHLVRRRGQEARLRCSPMKGHSHVYWYRQLPEEGLKFMVYLQKENIIDESGMPKERFSAEFPKEGPSILRIQQVVRGDSAAYFCASSPRIENTEAFFGQGTRLTVV.

CDR3 coding DNA: TGTGCCAGCAGCGCCGGGACACTTCTAGGGGAAAAACTGTTTTTT. This codes for CASSAGTLLGEKLFF. The gene calls are TRBV6-5 and TRBJ1-4; TRBD1 might be the D (6 bases). The CDR3 has 15 residues. Trimming pared 6 bases from V and 8 bases from J, leaving 19 bases between. In germline, CDR1 is MNHEY, CDR2 SVGAGI.

The CDR3 DNA is TGTGCCAGCAGCTTTCCTCCGCAGGGCTACACCTTC. Translated: CASSFPPQGYTF. This rearrangement joins TRBV5-4 to TRBJ1-2; the D is unclear. Germline V CDR1 and CDR2: SGHNT, YYREEE (reference sequence). The V gene lost 2 bases and the J gene lost 8 bases, with 10 bases spanning the gap. CDR3 length equals 12 residues. The full variable domain, its missing parts supplied by reference TRBV5-4 and TRBJ1-2, is ETGVTQSPTHLIKTRGQQVTLRCSSQSGHNTVSWYQQALGQGPQFIFQYYREEENGRGNFPPRFSGLQFPNYSSELNVNALELDDSALYLCASSFPPQGYTFGSGTRLTVV.

This clone was found once. The J gene is TRBJ2-3, the V gene TRBV11-3; D is perhaps TRBD2 (6 bases). Germline-derived CDR1 and CDR2 are SGHNT and YENEEA. The CDR3 sequence is 16 residues long. Trimming left V 1 base short and J 0 bases short, with 11 bases between. Here the CDR3 DNA reads TGTGCCAGCAGCTTAGGCCTCGGGACTAGCACAGATACGCAGTATTTT. It translates to CASSLGLGTSTDTQYF.